Shown below are 8 T cell receptor beta chains from a single sample sequenced in a study of CD8+CD57+ T cells in acquired aplastic anemia. The use of genomic DNA as template underpinned the TCR beta VDJ and CDR3 profiling. TCRdb re-analysed the reads in MiXCR, keeping a single row per CDR3 protein. The sample contains 250,000 to 300,000 distinct CDR3 sequences, about 50% of which appear only once. Patients picked for sequencing had shown CD8+CD57+ cell expansion detected by flow cytometry. The sequenced sample consisted of sorted CD4+, CD8+, or CD8+CD57+ T cells (not recorded which) from PBMCs. These receptors were obtained from a human donor with aplastic anemia.

This clonotype was found a few times. This chain links TRBV2 with TRBJ2-6, with D possibly matching TRBD1 (5 bases). This CDR3 contains 13 residues. In germline, CDR1 is SNHLY, CDR2 FYNNEI. V was trimmed by 7 bases and J by 4 bases, leaving 8 bases between them. Here the CDR3 DNA reads TGTGCCAGCACTGGGGCAGGGGCCAACGTCCTGACTTTC. Translated: CASTGAGANVLTF.

The chain combines TRBV7-6 with TRBJ1-5; tentatively, D is TRBD1 (5 bases). With 2 bases removed from V and 5 bases from J, the gap between germline ends came to 7 bases. This CDR3 is built from 13 residues. Germline CDR1 and CDR2: SGHVS and FNYEAQ. Here the CDR3 reads CASSLRQYQPQHF. Here the CDR3 DNA reads TGTGCCAGCAGCTTAAGACAGTATCAGCCCCAGCATTTT. The full variable domain, its missing parts supplied by reference TRBV7-6 and TRBJ1-5, is GAGVSQSPRYKVTKRGQDVALRCDPISGHVSLYWYRQALGQGPEFLTYFNYEAQQDKSGLPNDRFSAERPEGSISTLTIQRTEQRDSAMYRCASSLRQYQPQHFGDGTRLSIL.

This clonotype was seen a few times. V is TRBV10-3 and J is TRBJ2-7; TRBD1 might be the D (5 bases). The V end lost 6 bases, the J end lost 3 bases, and 9 bases lay between the germline ends. CDR1 is ENHRY, CDR2 SYGVKD, per germline. The CDR3 loop spans 12 amino acids. The CDR3 DNA reads as TGTGCCATCAGCCAGACAGTCTACGAGCAGTACTTC. Translating gives CAISQTVYEQYF.

The chain is built from TRBV5-1 and TRBJ2-6; 9 bases are a match to TRBD1. This CDR3 comprises 15 residues. Germline V gene data show CDR1 as SGHRS and CDR2 as YFSETQ. V was pared by 4 bases and J by 4 bases, with 3 bases of the junction left unmatched. CDR3 sequence: CASSTGGAGANVLTF. The CDR3 bases are TGCGCCAGCAGCACAGGGGGCGCGGGGGCCAACGTCCTGACTTTC.

The chain recombines TRBV5-1 with TRBJ2-7, with TRBD2 as a possible D gene (6 bases). The CDR3 spans 14 residues. The germline V gene has CDR1 SGHRS and CDR2 YFSETQ. V was shortened by 4 bases and J by 5 bases, with 16 bases between the two germline ends. DNA for the CDR3: TGCGCCAGCAGCAGACGGCTCCCGGGGGACGAGCAGTACTTC. Translated, it gives CASSRRLPGDEQYF.

V gene TRBV20-1 combines with J gene TRBJ2-5; TRBD1 agrees at 8 bases. Germline CDR1 DFQATT, CDR2 SNEGSKA (reference sequence). The ends lost 5 bases at V and 5 bases at J; junction bases unmatched: 4. The CDR3 is made up of 12 amino acids. The DNA for the CDR3 is TGCAGTGCTTACCAGGGGGCGGAGACCCAGTACTTC. Protein product: CSAYQGAETQYF.

The chain links TRBV7-3 to TRBJ2-3; D is undetermined. Trimming shortened V by 5 bases and J by 0 bases, and 9 bases separated the two germline ends. This CDR3 has 14 amino acids. The germline gives CDR1 SGHTA, CDR2 FQGTGA. Here the CDR3 reads CASSADPSTDTQYF. As DNA, the CDR3 is TGTGCCAGCAGCGCGGACCCTAGCACAGATACGCAGTATTTT.

This chain connects TRBV10-3 to TRBJ2-7; D gene uncertain. This CDR3 region has 11 residues. V shed 0 bases and J shed 7 bases, with 4 bases lying between them. Germline CDR1 is ENHRY and CDR2 is SYGVKD. The CDR3 DNA follows: TGTGCCATCAGTGAGTCGTGGGAGCAGTACTTC. Translated, it gives CAISESWEQYF.